Presented here are 5 T cell receptor beta chains from one specimen sequenced in a study of blood T cell repertoires in COVID-19. Clones were read by immunoSEQ multiplex PCR, and TCRdb kept only the in-frame ones, dropping some. The sample has a few hundred thousand clones; about 86% are singletons. The source material was PBMCs or T cells enriched from blood (not recorded which). The source of these receptors is a woman between 40 and 50 years old with acute COVID-19.

The chain joins TRBV9 to TRBJ2-3; D is possibly TRBD1 (7 bases). The CDR3 spans 12 residues. Germline loops: CDR1 SGDLS, CDR2 YYNGEE. V was trimmed by 2 bases and J by 11 bases, leaving 12 bases between them. The CDR3 loop reads CASSVGQGGQYF. The DNA for the CDR3 is TGTGCCAGCAGCGTCGGGCAGGGGGGGCAGTATTTT.

The gene calls are TRBV28 and TRBJ2-3; D ambiguous. Germline V gene data show CDR1 as MDHEN and CDR2 as SYDVKM. Trimming took off 5 bases at V and 1 base at J, with 7 bases between the two ends. This CDR3 is 13 amino acids long. Here the CDR3 DNA reads TGTGCCAGCAGTCCCGCAGGCACAGATACGCAGTATTTT. Protein product: CASSPAGTDTQYF.

The CDR3 protein is CASSLAGHYGYTF. CDR3 bases: TGTGCCAGCTCCCTTGCGGGCCACTATGGCTACACCTTC. The chain recombines TRBV12-3 or TRBV12-4 with TRBJ1-2; D call uncertain. The germline V and J ends were trimmed by 8 bases and 3 bases, with 13 bases remaining between them. This CDR3 has 13 residues.

V and J are TRBV18 and TRBJ1-3; the D is unclear. V dropped 5 bases and J dropped 8 bases, with 13 bases sitting between them. Germline-derived CDR1 and CDR2 are KGHSH and LQKENI. The CDR3 consists of 13 residues. CDR3: CASSSGLEDTIYF. CDR3 nucleotides: TGTGCCAGCTCATCAGGACTGGAGGACACCATATATTTT.

J is TRBJ2-7 and V is TRBV28; D might be TRBD2 (5 bases). The V end was cut by 6 bases, the J end by 0 bases, with 12 bases between. The CDR3 is 14 residues long. Germline loops: CDR1 MDHEN, CDR2 SYDVKM. The CDR3 protein is CASRYRDSSYEQYF. CDR3 DNA: TGTGCCAGCAGATACCGGGATAGCTCCTACGAGCAGTACTTC.